This TCR beta chain is drawn from a study of blood T cell repertoires in COVID-19. Looking at the study overall: The cDNA or gDNA used as material had been derived from T cells, B-cell-depleted T cells, or PBMCs.

The table came from immunoSEQ multiplex PCR; TCRdb's copy has only in-frame clones and leaves some out. The table lists 150,000 or so clones, 70% to 80% of them singletons. One Seattle source followed patients from active infection through their disease course. Sequences were obtained from peripheral blood. This sequence was found in a woman between 70 and 85 years old with COVID-19, enrolled during active disease.

The CDR3 protein is CASRGGQGSYNEQFF. The CDR3 DNA is TGTGCCAGCAGGGGAGGGCAGGGATCCTACAATGAGCAGTTCTTC. V and J are TRBV28 and TRBJ2-1; 7 nucleotides match TRBD2. The CDR3 sequence is 15 residues long. After removal of 6 bases from V and 1 base from J, the junction contained 6 bases not matched to a gene. CDR1 and CDR2 from the germline V gene are MDHEN and SYDVKM.